This entry features one T cell receptor beta chain sequence. Its specificity is unknown. The sample belongs to a study of regulatory T cells in long-lasting Graves disease. Time point described: newly diagnosed GD, antithyroid drugs for less than 3 months. The TCR library used RNA extracted from PBMCs. Patients with Graves' disease were diagnosed by American Thyroid Association guidelines. The germline CDR1 and CDR2 sequences are SGHNT and YYREEE (reference sequence). Losses at the gene ends were 4 bases for V and 7 bases for J; bases not matched to a gene: 10. This CDR3 contains 16 residues. Study results and limitations: Authors noted too few samples as a limitation. Public clonotype sharing was higher in persistent than newly diagnosed patients.

CDR3-region Arm-PCR and iRepertoire HTBI primers produced the TCR beta libraries. From the multiplex PCR reads, TCRdb called clonotypes with MiXCR, one entry per CDR3 protein. The sample records about 500,000 distinct CDR3 sequences, about 11% being singletons. These same records also appear under a second study, on T cells in Graves' hyperthyroidism and ophthalmopathy. That investigation notes: Peripheral blood also featured most of the thyroid clonotypes expanded above 0.001.

The clonotype originates from a woman aged 25 to 39 with Graves disease. Sequenced here: peripheral blood mononuclear cells (PBMCs), sampled at new diagnosis, from a patient treated with antithyroid drugs. The rearrangement uses TRBV5-4 and TRBJ1-4; 10 bases match TRBD1. The CDR3 here is CASSATGGAPREKLFF. The CDR3 DNA sequence: TGTGCCAGCAGCGCGACAGGGGGCGCCCCACGTGAAAAACTGTTTTTT. Based on the CDR3 plus reference TRBV5-4 and TRBJ1-4, the full variable domain is ETGVTQSPTHLIKTRGQQVTLRCSSQSGHNTVSWYQQALGQGPQFIFQYYREEENGRGNFPPRFSGLQFPNYSSELNVNALELDDSALYLCASSATGGAPREKLFFGSGTQLSVL.